These 27 T cell receptor beta chains were all obtained from the same sample, sequenced in a study of T cells in Graves' hyperthyroidism and ophthalmopathy. RNA transcripts were the template for amplifying TCR beta CDR3 regions. When the TCR CDR3 underwent first-round RT-PCR, the HTBI primer set was used. TCRdb itself ran the multiplex PCR reads through MiXCR, one entry per CDR3 protein. The sample carries some 490,000 distinct CDR3 sequences, under 25% recorded once. Sample: blood. The receptors come from an older woman with Graves' ophthalmopathy.

This clonotype was counted a few times. The rearrangement links TRBV6-1 to TRBJ1-6, with TRBD1 as a possible D gene (6 bases). This CDR3 is 14 amino acids long. Trimming stripped 1 base from V and 9 bases from J, with 10 bases between. Germline V gene lookup returns CDR1 MNHNS and CDR2 SASEGT. The CDR3 coding sequence is TGTGCCAGCAGTGAAGACAGGGAAGTTTCACCCCTCCACTTT. Translation: CASSEDREVSPLHF.

V is TRBV6-1 and J is TRBJ2-3; the D is unclear. This CDR3 region has 11 residues. The germline V gene encodes CDR1 MNHNS and CDR2 SASEGT. The V gene lost 4 bases and the J gene lost 10 bases, with 9 bases spanning the gap. The CDR3 is CASSAGGPQYF. The CDR3 bases are TGTGCCAGCAGTGCAGGCGGCCCGCAGTATTTT.

The rearrangement links TRBV20-1 to TRBJ1-5; D might be TRBD1 (6 bases). From germline, CDR1 is DFQATT and CDR2 SNEGSKA (reference sequence). The CDR3 length is 14 residues. Trimming cost V 2 bases and J 7 bases, with 15 bases left between them. CDR3 sequence reads: CSARMGGAGQPQHF. The DNA of the CDR3 is TGCAGTGCTAGAATGGGGGGCGCGGGCCAGCCCCAGCATTTT.

This clonotype has just a few counts. The chain couples TRBV6-1 to TRBJ1-1, with D perhaps TRBD1 (6 bases). The V gene lost 7 bases and the J gene lost 1 base, with 16 bases spanning the gap. This CDR3 spans 15 amino acids. CDR1 MNHNS and CDR2 SASEGT come from the germline V gene. The CDR3 spells CASTRGGAGNTEAFF. In DNA form, the CDR3 reads TGTGCCAGCACCAGAGGGGGGGCTGGGAACACTGAAGCTTTCTTT.

The chain employs TRBV12-3 or TRBV12-4 and TRBJ1-5; possible D gene TRBD1, 5 bases. V was cut by 5 bases and J by 6 bases, with 20 bases left in between. The CDR3 loop spans 16 amino acids. For the CDR3, the DNA is TGTGCCAGCAGTCACGCGGGAGGGGTGATACGTCAGCCCCAGCATTTT. Protein product: CASSHAGGVIRQPQHF.

This chain connects TRBV3-1 to TRBJ2-5; tentatively, D is TRBD1 or TRBD2 (5 bases each). This CDR3 has 16 amino acids. The germline V and J ends were trimmed by 2 bases and 5 bases, with 18 bases remaining between them. Germline V gene lookup returns CDR1 LGHDT and CDR2 YNNKEL (reference sequence). The DNA for the CDR3 is TGTGCCAGCAGCCAACCCGGCGACGCCGAGGGGGAGACCCAGTACTTC. Translated, it gives CASSQPGDAEGETQYF.

A single count supports this clonotype. The chain has TRBV9 and TRBJ2-5; D remains unclear. Germline CDR1 SGDLS, CDR2 YYNGEE. This CDR3 spans 13 amino acids. Trimming took 0 bases from V and 5 from J, leaving 8 bases between them. The CDR3 protein is CASSVEDWETQYF. The DNA for the CDR3 is TGTGCCAGCAGCGTAGAAGACTGGGAGACCCAGTACTTC. The variable domain in full, with the rest retrieved from reference TRBV9 and TRBJ2-5, is DSGVTQTPKHLITATGQRVTLRCSPRSGDLSVYWYQQSLDQGLQFLIQYYNGEERAKGNILERFSAQQFPDLHSELNLSSLELGDSALYFCASSVEDWETQYFGPGTRLLVL.

V and J are TRBV2 and TRBJ2-5, with 9 nucleotides matching TRBD2. There are 16 residues in the CDR3. V was pared by 4 bases and J by 0 bases, with 6 bases of the junction left unmatched. The V gene's germline CDR1 is SNHLY and CDR2 FYNNEI. As DNA, the CDR3 is TGTGCCAGCAGTGCCCTAGCGGGGAGGTACCAAGAGACCCAGTACTTC. It encodes CASSALAGRYQETQYF.

This clonotype occurred a few times. J is TRBJ2-1 and V is TRBV2; TRBD2 agrees at 9 bases. CDR3 length: 16 residues. V lost 6 bases, J lost 5 bases, and 11 bases stayed unmatched. Germline V gene lookup returns CDR1 SNHLY and CDR2 FYNNEI. CDR3 sequence reads: CASRLTTSGWNNEQFF. In DNA, the CDR3 is TGTGCCAGCAGATTAACGACTAGCGGTTGGAACAATGAGCAGTTCTTC.

This clonotype was counted between two and nine times. For the CDR3, the DNA is TGTGCCAGCAGCCATTTGCCTCTCGGGGGGCGGTTACAAGAGACCCAGTACTTC. This codes for CASSHLPLGGRLQETQYF. The rearrangement links TRBV3-1 to TRBJ2-5; TRBD2 might be the D (7 bases). Germline values: CDR1 LGHDT, CDR2 YNNKEL (reference sequence). Trimming shortened V by 3 bases and J by 2 bases, and 22 bases separated the two germline ends. This CDR3 spans 18 amino acids.

This clonotype occurred many times. The chain carries TRBV28 and TRBJ2-7, with 7 bases aligning to TRBD1. This CDR3 has 14 residues. After removal of 6 bases from V and 0 bases from J, the junction contained 5 bases not matched to a gene. Germline loops: CDR1 MDHEN, CDR2 SYDVKM. The CDR3 sequence: CASSPGGSSYEQYF. The CDR3 region has the DNA TGTGCCAGCAGCCCAGGGGGAAGCTCCTACGAGCAGTACTTC.

This clonotype was counted ten times or more. The chain recombines TRBV7-6 with TRBJ2-1, with D possibly TRBD1 on 6 matching bases. The CDR3 runs 12 residues. The germline CDR1 and CDR2 sequences are SGHVS and FNYEAQ. The V end was cut by 7 bases, the J end by 6 bases, with 10 bases between. CDR3 sequence: CASTMGANEQFF. Written as DNA, the CDR3 is TGTGCCAGCACAATGGGGGCCAATGAGCAGTTCTTC.

This clonotype was recorded a few times. The chain uses TRBV7-2 and TRBJ1-5; D is perhaps TRBD1 (5 bases). CDR3 size: 15 residues. V shed 3 bases and J shed 4 bases, with 13 bases lying between them. CDR1 SGHTA and CDR2 FQGNSA come from the germline V gene. CDR3 region: CASSLTRVGNQPQHF. The CDR3 DNA is TGTGCCAGCAGCTTGACCAGGGTGGGTAATCAGCCCCAGCATTTT. Using reference TRBV7-2 and TRBJ1-5 for the parts outside the CDR3, the full variable domain is GAGVSQSPSNKVTEKGKDVELRCDPISGHTALYWYRQSLGQGLEFLIYFQGNSAPDKSGLPSDRFSAERTGGSVSTLTIQRTQQEDSAVYLCASSLTRVGNQPQHFGDGTRLSIL.

The CDR3 reads CASSLFWGGADTQYF. For the CDR3, the DNA is TGTGCCAGCAGTTTATTTTGGGGGGGGGCAGATACGCAGTATTTT. V is TRBV27 and J is TRBJ2-3, with 7 nucleotides matching TRBD2. Germline CDR1 reads MNHEY; CDR2 reads SMNVEV (reference sequence). The CDR3 totals 15 residues. V was pared by 1 base and J by 4 bases, with 5 bases of the junction left unmatched.

This rearrangement joins TRBV20-1 to TRBJ2-7, with a possible D match to TRBD2 (6 bases). CDR1 and CDR2 (germline): DFQATT, SNEGSKA (reference sequence). The CDR3 sequence is 9 residues long. V lost 7 bases, J lost 6 bases, and 7 bases lay in between. CDR3 amino acids: CSGRGEQYF. The CDR3 DNA is TGCAGTGGGCGGGGCGAGCAGTACTTC.

The chain joins TRBV20-1 to TRBJ2-3; 10 nucleotides line up with TRBD2. Looked up from germline, CDR1 is DFQATT and CDR2 is SNEGSKA (reference sequence). The CDR3 is made up of 15 amino acids. Losses at the gene ends were 0 bases for V and 5 bases for J; bases not matched to a gene: 5. The CDR3 protein is CSARDNGLAVDTQYF. The CDR3, as DNA: TGCAGTGCTAGAGATAACGGACTAGCGGTAGATACGCAGTATTTT.

This clonotype came up many times. V usage is TRBV9 and J usage is TRBJ1-2, with a possible D match to TRBD1 (5 bases). The ends were cut back, 0 bases at V and 4 bases at J, with 10 bases in the middle. The CDR3 contains 14 residues. Germline CDR1 and CDR2: SGDLS and YYNGEE. CDR3 amino acids: CASSVVDDSYGYTF. CDR3 nucleotide sequence: TGTGCCAGCAGCGTAGTGGACGACAGCTATGGCTACACCTTC.

This clonotype was seen only a few times. CDR3 loop: CASSARQGTTIQGFHEQYF. CDR3 DNA sequence: TGTGCCAGCAGCGCAAGACAGGGGACTACGATCCAGGGGTTCCACGAGCAGTACTTC. The V call is TRBV6-1, the J call TRBJ2-7, with D possibly matching TRBD1 (8 bases). This CDR3 region has 19 residues. Between the trimmed V and J ends, which lost 6 bases and 5 bases, there was a span of 32 bases. The germline gives CDR1 MNHNS, CDR2 SASEGT.

Worth noting for this clonotype: An end of the junction does not agree with germline; a read error may underlie this. This sequence joins TRBV11-2 and TRBJ2-5; D gene ambiguous. Per the germline V gene, CDR1 is SGHAT and CDR2 is FQNNGV. The CDR3 has 15 amino acids. The CDR3 bases are TGCGCCAGCAGCTTGGCCCCCACACCCAAGGAGACCCAGTACTTC. Translated: CASSLAPTPKETQYF.

The gene calls are TRBV30 and TRBJ1-6, with 9 nucleotides matching TRBD1. CDR1 is GTSNPN, CDR2 SVGIG, per germline (reference sequence). The trim removed 4 bases at V and 8 bases at J, leaving 6 bases unmatched. The CDR3 is 14 residues long. CDR3 protein: CAWIADRGYSPLHF. The CDR3 DNA sequence: TGTGCCTGGATTGCCGACAGGGGGTATTCACCCCTCCACTTT. The full variable domain, its missing parts supplied by reference TRBV30 and TRBJ1-6, is SQTIHQWPATLVQPVGSPLSLECTVEGTSNPNLYWYRQAAGRGLQLLFYSVGIGQISSEVPQNLSASRPQDRQFILSSKKLLLSDSGFYLCAWIADRGYSPLHFGNGTRLTVT.

This clonotype was counted a few times. The rearrangement joins TRBV4-2 to TRBJ2-7; 8 bases map to TRBD1. The V gene end was trimmed by 1 base and the J gene end by 5 bases; junction bases not matched to a gene: 4. CDR1 LGHNA and CDR2 YNFKEQ come from the germline V gene. There are 14 residues in the CDR3. The CDR3 nucleotides read TGTGCCAGCAGCCAAGCCAGGGGGCTGGACGAGCAGTACTTC. This translates into CASSQARGLDEQYF.

The genes are TRBV28 and TRBJ2-2; D remains ambiguous. V was clipped by 5 bases and J by 2 bases, with 12 bases between them. CDR3 length: 15 amino acids. The germline CDR1 and CDR2 sequences are MDHEN and SYDVKM. The CDR3 DNA is TGTGCCAGCAGTCAAGAGGTTTTTAACACCGGGGAGCTGTTTTTT. It encodes CASSQEVFNTGELFF.

The genes are TRBV25-1 and TRBJ2-7, with TRBD2 matching 12 bases. The V gene end was trimmed by 3 bases and the J gene end by 4 bases; junction bases not matched to a gene: 4. Germline V gene sequence: CDR1 MGHDK, CDR2 SYGVNS. CDR3 length equals 15 residues. The CDR3 bases are TGTGCCAGCAGTGAGACTAGCGGGAGAAAGTACGAGCAGTACTTC. This gives the protein CASSETSGRKYEQYF.

This clonotype was counted ten times or more. The DNA for the CDR3 is TGTGCCAGCGCCAGGGACAGGGTGAGCAATCAGCCCCAGCATTTT. This sequence encodes CASARDRVSNQPQHF. This chain links TRBV28 with TRBJ1-5; TRBD1 aligns across 9 bases. Germline trimming cut 8 bases from V and 1 base from J; bases unmatched to any gene: 6. CDR1 and CDR2 from the germline V gene are MDHEN and SYDVKM. The CDR3 totals 15 residues.

This clonotype has only a few counts. The CDR3 is CASSISGLREGEQYF. In nucleotides, the CDR3 is TGTGCCAGTAGTATTTCAGGGCTGAGAGAAGGCGAGCAGTACTTC. The chain links TRBV19 to TRBJ2-7; possible D gene TRBD1, 5 bases. Germline CDR1 LNHDA, CDR2 SQIVND (reference sequence). V lost 3 bases to trimming and J lost 6 bases, with 18 bases between them. CDR3 length equals 15 residues.

This clonotype was seen a handful of times. V gene TRBV7-2 combines with J gene TRBJ1-5; D unresolved. The V and J ends lost 1 base and 2 bases respectively, with 12 bases between them. Germline-derived CDR1 and CDR2 are SGHTA and FQGNSA. This CDR3 is built from 16 residues. This chain's CDR3 is CASSLVGSGGNQPQHF. The DNA for the CDR3 is TGTGCCAGCAGCTTAGTGGGGTCAGGCGGCAATCAGCCCCAGCATTTT.

V gene TRBV19 combines with J gene TRBJ1-2; D might be TRBD1 (5 bases). The CDR3 has 12 residues. The germline V gene has CDR1 LNHDA and CDR2 SQIVND (reference sequence). Trimming cost V 3 bases and J 7 bases, with 9 bases left between them. CDR3 amino acids: CASSIGGSGYTF. Written as DNA, the CDR3 is TGTGCCAGTAGTATCGGGGGTTCTGGCTACACCTTC. The entire variable domain, with the rest obtained from reference TRBV19 and TRBJ1-2, is as follows: DGGITQSPKYLFRKEGQNVTLSCEQNLNHDAMYWYRQDPGQGLRLIYYSQIVNDFQKGDIAEGYSVSREKKESFPLTVTSAQKNPTAFYLCASSIGGSGYTFGSGTRLTVV.